This TCR beta chain was captured by sequencing in a study of cytomegalovirus exposure and HLA in healthy donors. The primer mix had 60 Vbeta and 13 Jbeta primers. Clones were sequenced by immunoSEQ multiplex PCR, and TCRdb holds only the in-frame ones, with some missing. The sample lists over 85,000 clones, just over 75% seen once, with around 0.63% in the top ten. Notes on the study in general: Only CMV serostatus was available as immune exposure information.

Trimming stripped 5 bases from V and 2 bases from J, with 7 bases between. Germline V lookup: CDR1 SNHLY, CDR2 FYNNEI. CDR3 size: 12 residues. As regards this clone: Its antigen is still unknown.

This sequence joins TRBV2 and TRBJ2-7; D remains ambiguous. Sequenced input: PBMCs. The clonotype comes from a young man in good health and CMV-seronegative. The CDR3 reads CASSYTTYEQYF. The CDR3 bases are TGTGCCAGCAGTTACACCACCTACGAGCAGTACTTC.